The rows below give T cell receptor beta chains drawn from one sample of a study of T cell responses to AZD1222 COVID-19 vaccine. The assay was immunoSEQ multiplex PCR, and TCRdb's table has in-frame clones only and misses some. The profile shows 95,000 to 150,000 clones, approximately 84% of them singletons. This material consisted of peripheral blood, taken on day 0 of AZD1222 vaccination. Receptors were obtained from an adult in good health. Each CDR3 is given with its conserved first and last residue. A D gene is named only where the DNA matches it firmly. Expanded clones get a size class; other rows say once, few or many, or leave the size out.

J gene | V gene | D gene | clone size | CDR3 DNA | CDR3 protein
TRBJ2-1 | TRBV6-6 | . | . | TGTGCCAGCACCGCCTCGAATGAGCAGTTCTTC | CASTASNEQFF
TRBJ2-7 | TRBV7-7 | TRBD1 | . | TGTGCCAGCAGCTTGGACAGGAACTCCTACGAGCAGTACTTC | CASSLDRNSYEQYF
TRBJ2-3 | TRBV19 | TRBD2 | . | TGTGCCAGTAGTGGCGGACTAGCGGGAGGAACCCCTAGCACAGATACGCAGTATTTT | CASSGGLAGGTPSTDTQYF
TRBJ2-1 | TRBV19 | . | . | TGTGCCAGTACCCCGGAGGGATCCTACAATGAGCAGTTCTTC | CASTPEGSYNEQFF
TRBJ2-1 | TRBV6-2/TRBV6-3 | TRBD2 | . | TGTGCCAGCAGTTACTCGACCCTAGCGGGAGGGGCGTACAATGAGCAGTTCTTC | CASSYSTLAGGAYNEQFF
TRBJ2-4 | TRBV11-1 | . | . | TGTGCCAGCAGCTTTGGGGGGCAGGGGTCCAAAAACATTCAGTACTTC | CASSFGGQGSKNIQYF
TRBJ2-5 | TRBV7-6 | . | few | TGTGCCAGCAGCCCCCGGGACACAGGGACTCGAGAGACCCAGTACTTC | CASSPRDTGTRETQYF
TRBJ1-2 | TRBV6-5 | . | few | TGTGCCAGCAGTTACGACCGACCCCGGGATGGCTACACCTTC | CASSYDRPRDGYTF
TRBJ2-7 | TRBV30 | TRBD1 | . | TGTGCCTGGAGGCCCTACCCGGGACAGGGGAAAGGTCTCTACGAGCAGTACTTC | CAWRPYPGQGKGLYEQYF
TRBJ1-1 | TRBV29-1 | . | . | TGCAGCGTGGCTAGCCGGGCCTCAAAGAAGGCTGAAGCTTTCTTT | CSVASRASKKAEAFF
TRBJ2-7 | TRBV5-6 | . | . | TGTGCCAGCAGTCCCTCCTACGAGCAGTACTTC | CASSPSYEQYF
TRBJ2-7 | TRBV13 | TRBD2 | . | TGTGCCAGCAGCTTCTCCACTAGCGGGATGCGCGAGCAGTACTTC | CASSFSTSGMREQYF
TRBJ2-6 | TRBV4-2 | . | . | TGTGCCAGCCATTCGAGATACTCTGGGGCCAACGTCCTGACTTTC | CASHSRYSGANVLTF
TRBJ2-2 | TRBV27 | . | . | TGTGCCAGCAGTTTATGGGGGTCGCCACAGACCACGAACACCGGGGAGCTGTTTTTT | CASSLWGSPQTTNTGELFF
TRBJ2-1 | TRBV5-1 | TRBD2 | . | TGCGCCAGCAGCTTGGCCGTGACTAGCGGGAGAGGGAATGAGCAGTTCTTC | CASSLAVTSGRGNEQFF
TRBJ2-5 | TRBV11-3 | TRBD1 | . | TGTGCCAGCAGCAAAAGGACAGGGGGGGTAGAGACCCAGTACTTC | CASSKRTGGVETQYF
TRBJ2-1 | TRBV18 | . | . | TGTGCCAGCCGCCAGGACGGCCGCGGGGAGCAGTTCTTC | CASRQDGRGEQFF
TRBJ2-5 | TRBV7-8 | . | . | TGTGCCAGCAGCTCGCCTACCTGGGGCGCTCCAAGAGGGACCCAGTACTTC | CASSSPTWGAPRGTQYF
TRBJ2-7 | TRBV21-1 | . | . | TGTGCCAGCAGCAAAGGCGCTATCGGAAAGCTCGGGGACGAGCAGTACTTC | CASSKGAIGKLGDEQYF
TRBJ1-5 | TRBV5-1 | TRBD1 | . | TGCGCCAGCAGCTTGATGCCTCGAGGGACAGGGCCAAATCAGCCCCAGCATTTT | CASSLMPRGTGPNQPQHF
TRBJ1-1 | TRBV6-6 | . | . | TGTGCCAGCAGTTACAGGGGCCCGACTCTTGAAGCTTTCTTT | CASSYRGPTLEAFF
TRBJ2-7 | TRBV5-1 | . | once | TGCGCCAGCAGCTTGGGGCCGGGGGCAGACTCCTACGAGCAGTACTTC | CASSLGPGADSYEQYF
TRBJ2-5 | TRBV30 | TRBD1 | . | TGTGCCTGGAGTTTTCCGGGACAGACTTTCCAAGAGACCCAGTACTTC | CAWSFPGQTFQETQYF
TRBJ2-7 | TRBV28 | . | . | TGTGCCACCTTCAGGGGTAGCGAGCAGTACTTC | CATFRGSEQYF
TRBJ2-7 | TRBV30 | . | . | TGTGCCTGGACTGGGAACTACGAGCAGTACTTC | CAWTGNYEQYF
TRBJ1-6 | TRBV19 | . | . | TGTGCCAGTAGTATAGGAGCAGCCGGGCATTCACCCCTCCACTTT | CASSIGAAGHSPLHF
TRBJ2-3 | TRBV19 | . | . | TGTGCCAGTACCAACGAGGGAACTACGCAGTATTTT | CASTNEGTTQYF
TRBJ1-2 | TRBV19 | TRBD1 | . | TGTGCCAGTAGTGCCCTTCAGGGGGCCCTAGGCTATGGCTACACCTTC | CASSALQGALGYGYTF
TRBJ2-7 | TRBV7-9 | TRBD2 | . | TGTGCCAGCAGCTTAGGACTAGCGGGGGGGCCCTTCGTCTACGAGCAGTACTTC | CASSLGLAGGPFVYEQYF
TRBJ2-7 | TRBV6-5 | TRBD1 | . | TGTGCCAGCAGTTACCTTGGACAGGGGATATCCTACGAGCAGTACTTC | CASSYLGQGISYEQYF
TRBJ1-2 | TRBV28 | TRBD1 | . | TGTGCCAGCAGTATCGGGACAGGGGACTATGGCTACACCTTC | CASSIGTGDYGYTF
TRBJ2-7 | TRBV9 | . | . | TGTGCCAGCAGCGTAGTAGCGGAGCTGGGCTACGAGCAGTACTTC | CASSVVAELGYEQYF
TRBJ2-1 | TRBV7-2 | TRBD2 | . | TGTGCCAGCAGCCAGACTAGCGGACCCTACAATGAGCAGTTCTTC | CASSQTSGPYNEQFF
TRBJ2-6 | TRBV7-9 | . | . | TGTGCCAGCCAGAGCTCTGGGGCCAACGTCCTGACTTTC | CASQSSGANVLTF
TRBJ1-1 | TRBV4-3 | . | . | TGCGCCAGCAGCCAAGATACCCGACGAGACACTGAAGCTTTCTTT | CASSQDTRRDTEAFF
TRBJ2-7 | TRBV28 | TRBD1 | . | TGTGCCACTAGGACAGGGGGCAACTACGAGCAGTACTTC | CATRTGGNYEQYF
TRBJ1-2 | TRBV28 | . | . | TGTGCCAGCAGTTTCGGAGCGGGGAATGGCTACACCTTC | CASSFGAGNGYTF
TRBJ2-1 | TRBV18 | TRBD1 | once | TGTGCCAGCTCACCTTACCGGGACAGGGATTACAATGAGCAGTTCTTC | CASSPYRDRDYNEQFF
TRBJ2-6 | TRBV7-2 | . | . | TGTGCCAGCAGCTTAGGGTCTGGGGCCAACGTCCTGACTTTC | CASSLGSGANVLTF
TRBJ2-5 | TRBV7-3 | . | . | TGTGCCAGCAGCCTCCCCCAAGAGACCCAGTACTTC | CASSLPQETQYF
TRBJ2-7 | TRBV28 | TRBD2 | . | TGTGCCAGCATCGCGGCGGCTAGCGGACCCTACGAGCAGTACTTC | CASIAAASGPYEQYF